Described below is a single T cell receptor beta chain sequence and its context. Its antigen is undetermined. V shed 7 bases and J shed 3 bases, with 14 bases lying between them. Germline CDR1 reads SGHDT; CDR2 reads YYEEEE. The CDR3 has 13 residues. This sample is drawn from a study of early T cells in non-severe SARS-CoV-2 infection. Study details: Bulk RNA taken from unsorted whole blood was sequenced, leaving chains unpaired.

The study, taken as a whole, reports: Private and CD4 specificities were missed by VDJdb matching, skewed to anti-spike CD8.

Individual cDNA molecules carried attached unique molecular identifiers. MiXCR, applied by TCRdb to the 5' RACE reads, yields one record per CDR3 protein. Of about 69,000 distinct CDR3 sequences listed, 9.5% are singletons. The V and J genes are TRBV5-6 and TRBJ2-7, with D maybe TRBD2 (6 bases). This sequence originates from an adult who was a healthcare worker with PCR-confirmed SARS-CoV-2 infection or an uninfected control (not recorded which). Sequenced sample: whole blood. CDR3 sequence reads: CASRLGLSYEQYF. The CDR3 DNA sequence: TGTGCCAGCCGCCTGGGACTTAGCTACGAGCAGTACTTC.